The 30 T cell receptor beta chains given below trace back to one sample, sequenced in a study of control samples from healthy donors and cancer patients. Sequencing used immunoSEQ multiplex PCR; TCRdb keeps in-frame clones, though not all of them. The sample has over 100,000 clones, about nine tenths seen once. The sequencing sample was made of blood. These receptors came from a human donor in good health. The donor label of this sample is uncertain.

This chain links TRBV7-9 with TRBJ2-1; 9 positions match TRBD1. The CDR3 sequence is 16 residues long. CDR1 is SEHNR, CDR2 FQNEAQ, per germline (reference sequence). V shed 3 bases, J shed 8 bases, and the junction held 11 bases outside the gene matches. CDR3 amino acids: CASSFFGTGFNDEQFF. DNA of the CDR3: TGTGCCAGCAGCTTTTTTGGGACAGGGTTCAACGATGAGCAGTTCTTC.

The gene calls are TRBV3-1 (or the pseudogene TRBV3-2) and TRBJ2-1; perhaps TRBD2 as D (5 bases). CDR3 size: 12 residues. V was clipped by 1 base and J by 8 bases, with 6 bases between them. From germline, CDR1 is LGHDT and CDR2 YNNKEL (reference sequence). The CDR3 coding sequence is TGTGCCAGCAGCCAAGTCGGGGATGAGCAGTTCTTC. It specifies CASSQVGDEQFF.

The chain links TRBV3-1 (or the pseudogene TRBV3-2) to TRBJ1-2; D is unclear. Deletions cut 1 base from V and 7 bases from J, with 10 bases between. CDR1 is LGHDT and CDR2 is YNNKEL in the germline V gene (reference sequence). The CDR3 loop spans 13 amino acids. The CDR3 nucleotides are TGTGCCAGCAGCCAAGGGCCGATGGGTGGCTACACCTTC. This gives the protein CASSQGPMGGYTF.

The chain uses TRBV28 and TRBJ1-1; possible D gene TRBD1, 5 bases. The V end lost 4 bases, the J end lost 12 bases, and 18 bases lay between the germline ends. Germline CDR1 is MDHEN and CDR2 is SYDVKM. The CDR3 has 13 residues. The CDR3 DNA is TGTGCCAGCAGTTGGGACGAACGCTCCAGTCCTTTCTTT. It codes for CASSWDERSSPFF.

This chain connects TRBV18 to TRBJ1-2; D call uncertain. The ends were cut back, 10 bases at V and 3 bases at J, with 12 bases in the middle. The CDR3 runs to 12 residues. CDR1 KGHSH and CDR2 LQKENI come from the germline V gene. In DNA, the CDR3 is TGTGCCACGCGCGGGTGGGACTATGGCTACACCTTC. This gives the protein CATRGWDYGYTF. Full variable domain (rest looked up from reference TRBV18 and TRBJ1-2): NAGVMQNPRHLVRRRGQEARLRCSPMKGHSHVYWYRQLPEEGLKFMVYLQKENIIDESGMPKERFSAEFPKEGPSILRIQQVVRGDSAAYFCATRGWDYGYTFGSGTRLTVV.

The chain couples TRBV5-4 to TRBJ1-2; the D gene is possibly TRBD1 (6 bases). Germline CDR1 reads SGHNT; CDR2 reads YYREEE (reference sequence). The CDR3 sequence is 15 residues long. The V end was cut by 1 base, the J end by 6 bases, with 16 bases between. In DNA, the CDR3 is TGTGCCAGCAGCTTGTCGTTCCCAGGGGAACATGGCTACACCTTC. This translates into CASSLSFPGEHGYTF.

As for this clone: The sample holds other DNA sequences that translate to the same CDR3. The chain joins TRBV5-1 to TRBJ2-7; 8 bases agree with TRBD1. With V trimmed by 4 bases and J by 2 bases, 5 bases remained unmatched. The germline CDR1 and CDR2 sequences are SGHRS and YFSETQ. The CDR3 is 14 amino acids. CDR3 loop: CASSLGGQAYEQYF. The CDR3 coding sequence is TGCGCCAGCAGCCTGGGGGGACAGGCCTACGAGCAGTACTTC. The entire variable domain, with the rest obtained from reference TRBV5-1 and TRBJ2-7, is as follows: KAGVTQTPRYLIKTRGQQVTLSCSPISGHRSVSWYQQTPGQGLQFLFEYFSETQRNKGNFPGRFSGRQFSNSRSEMNVSTLELGDSALYLCASSLGGQAYEQYFGPGTRLTVT.

V gene TRBV11-2 combines with J gene TRBJ2-1, with D hard to call. Per germline, CDR1 SGHAT and CDR2 FQNNGV. The CDR3 contains 12 residues. Trimming shortened V by 2 bases and J by 6 bases, and 5 bases separated the two germline ends. The CDR3 region is CASSLRSNEQFF. The CDR3 nucleotides read TGTGCCAGCAGCTTAAGGTCCAATGAGCAGTTCTTC.

The chain has TRBV28 and TRBJ2-1; maybe TRBD1 (6 bases). The V gene lost 2 bases and the J gene lost 5 bases, with 13 bases spanning the gap. From germline, CDR1 is MDHEN and CDR2 SYDVKM. The CDR3 extends over 15 amino acids. The CDR3 DNA follows: TGTGCCAGCAGTTTACCGGGAACAGGGCACAATGAGCAGTTCTTC. It is translated as CASSLPGTGHNEQFF.

This clone occurred once. The genes are TRBV5-6 and TRBJ1-2; D is unclear. The CDR3 runs 12 residues. Germline lookup yields CDR1 SGHDT and CDR2 YYEEEE. Between the trimmed V and J ends, which lost 1 base and 8 bases, there was a span of 9 bases. The CDR3 bases are TGTGCCAGCAGCTTGAACAGTTACGGCTACACCTTC. As protein: CASSLNSYGYTF. Full variable domain (remainder filled in from reference TRBV5-6 and TRBJ1-2): DAGVTQSPTHLIKTRGQQVTLRCSPKSGHDTVSWYQQALGQGPQFIFQYYEEEERQRGNFPDRFSGHQFPNYSSELNVNALLLGDSALYLCASSLNSYGYTFGSGTRLTVV.

The chain employs TRBV5-8 and TRBJ1-1, with D possibly being TRBD1 (6 bases). CDR3 length: 15 residues. CDR1 SGHTS and CDR2 YDEGEE come from the germline V gene. V shed 7 bases and J shed 4 bases, with 20 bases lying between them. The CDR3 coding sequence is TGTGCCAGCCAAGACCCGGGACACCAACCCACTGAAGCTTTCTTT. It codes for CASQDPGHQPTEAFF.

This chain connects TRBV6-5 to TRBJ2-7; 7 positions match TRBD2. V was pared by 6 bases and J by 6 bases, with 11 bases of the junction left unmatched. There are 14 residues in the CDR3. Germline V gene lookup returns CDR1 MNHEY and CDR2 SVGAGI. This CDR3 reads CASRRGVGEGEQYF. The CDR3 bases are TGTGCCAGCAGGAGGGGAGTGGGGGAGGGCGAGCAGTACTTC.

This clone was counted once. This chain uses TRBV3-1 (or the pseudogene TRBV3-2) with TRBJ1-5; TRBD1 agrees at 8 bases. This CDR3 comprises 16 residues. Per the germline V gene, CDR1 is LGHDT and CDR2 is YNNKEL (reference sequence). The trim removed 0 bases at V and 5 bases at J, leaving 6 bases unmatched. CDR3 bases: TGTGCCAGCAGCCAAGATCGAGGCAGGGGGCATCAGCCCCAGCATTTT. It yields the protein CASSQDRGRGHQPQHF.

The rearrangement joins TRBV6-1 to TRBJ2-7; perhaps TRBD2 as D (7 bases). Trimming removed 3 bases at V and 12 bases at J, with 15 bases between. Germline lookup yields CDR1 MNHNS and CDR2 SASEGT. The CDR3 runs to 12 residues. For the CDR3, the DNA is TGTGCCAGCAGTGAGGGGAGGGGGGGTAGGTACTTC. Residues: CASSEGRGGRYF.

This chain joins TRBV19 and TRBJ1-2; the D is unclear. The V end lost 7 bases, the J end lost 4 bases, and 13 bases lay between the germline ends. CDR3 length: 13 amino acids. Per germline, CDR1 LNHDA and CDR2 SQIVND (reference sequence). The CDR3 DNA follows: TGTGCCAGTAAGGAAAACGGAATCTATGGCTACACCTTC. Amino acid sequence: CASKENGIYGYTF.

This clone occurred once. V gene TRBV5-1 combines with J gene TRBJ2-2, with TRBD2 matching 8 bases. CDR1 is SGHRS, CDR2 YFSETQ, per germline. Germline trimming cut 4 bases from V and 1 base from J; bases unmatched to any gene: 3. This CDR3 spans 15 amino acids. Here the CDR3 DNA reads TGCGCCAGCAGCCGCGGGGGGTGGAACACCGGGGAGCTGTTTTTT. This gives the protein CASSRGGWNTGELFF.

The CDR3 spells CASSQRTSGGTGELFF. In nucleotides, the CDR3 is TGTGCCAGCAGCCAGAGGACTAGCGGGGGGACCGGGGAGCTGTTTTTT. V and J are TRBV3-1 (or the pseudogene TRBV3-2) and TRBJ2-2; TRBD2 matches 14 bases. There are 16 residues in the CDR3. V shed 3 bases and J 5 bases; nucleotides not matched to a gene: 2. Germline V gene lookup returns CDR1 LGHDT and CDR2 YNNKEL (reference sequence).

The chain links TRBV6-2 or TRBV6-3 to TRBJ2-1, with D perhaps TRBD1 (5 bases). V was cut by 4 bases and J by 7 bases, with 26 bases left in between. The CDR3 is 18 residues long. Germline CDR1 reads MNHEY; CDR2 reads SVGEGT. CDR3 DNA: TGTGCCAGCAGTTTTGCAAGGGGAACCAGAAAAGGGTGGAATGAGCAGTTCTTC. As protein: CASSFARGTRKGWNEQFF.

The rearrangement uses TRBV11-2 and TRBJ2-1, with D perhaps matching TRBD2 (6 bases). The CDR3 totals 15 residues. The germline V gene encodes CDR1 SGHAT and CDR2 FQNNGV. The V end was cut by 0 bases, the J end by 7 bases, with 13 bases between. The CDR3 bases are TGTGCCAGCAGCTTAGATGGAGGGTTGGCGAATGAGCAGTTCTTC. Protein product: CASSLDGGLANEQFF.

V and J are TRBV6-2 or TRBV6-3 and TRBJ1-1; D gene uncertain. The V and J ends lost 6 bases and 5 bases respectively, with 13 bases between them. CDR3 length: 13 residues. Germline-derived CDR1 and CDR2 are MNHEY and SVGEGT. The CDR3, as DNA: TGTGCCAGCAGCTTACTCCGAGAAACTGAAGCTTTCTTT. Translated, it gives CASSLLRETEAFF.

The V gene is TRBV9, the J gene TRBJ2-7; 12 bases align to TRBD2. From germline, CDR1 is SGDLS and CDR2 YYNGEE. The J segment lost 2 bases and the V segment lost 4 bases, leaving 4 bases of the junction unmatched. The CDR3 totals 15 residues. The CDR3 sequence is CASSPGLAGTYEQYF. The CDR3 DNA reads as TGTGCCAGCAGCCCCGGACTAGCGGGGACCTACGAGCAGTACTTC. Together with reference TRBV9 and TRBJ2-7, the CDR3 gives the full variable domain: DSGVTQTPKHLITATGQRVTLRCSPRSGDLSVYWYQQSLDQGLQFLIQYYNGEERAKGNILERFSAQQFPDLHSELNLSSLELGDSALYFCASSPGLAGTYEQYFGPGTRLTVT.

The chain carries TRBV29-1 and TRBJ2-5; weak D call: TRBD1 (6 bases). Germline CDR1 SQVTM, CDR2 ANQGSEA. V lost 4 bases to trimming and J lost 1 base, with 16 bases between them. The CDR3 totals 15 residues. CDR3 sequence reads: CSVGPTGMLQETQYF. CDR3 sequence (DNA): TGCAGCGTTGGCCCCACAGGGATGCTCCAAGAGACCCAGTACTTC.

This chain joins TRBV27 and TRBJ2-7; D is unclear. Trimming removed 2 bases at V and 1 base at J, with 15 bases between. There are 16 residues in the CDR3. Germline CDR1 and CDR2: MNHEY and SMNVEV (reference sequence). DNA for the CDR3: TGTGCCAGCAGTTTAGAGGTCTTAGTAGAATCCTACGAGCAGTACTTC. Its translation: CASSLEVLVESYEQYF.

This chain links TRBV5-1 with TRBJ2-7; D remains unclear. The germline gives CDR1 SGHRS, CDR2 YFSETQ. V was pared by 0 bases and J by 2 bases, with 12 bases between. This CDR3 comprises 15 residues. CDR3 sequence reads: CASSLVSTSTYEQYF. CDR3 coding DNA: TGCGCCAGCAGCTTGGTATCAACTTCGACCTACGAGCAGTACTTC.

The chain is built from TRBV2 and TRBJ1-2; unclear D gene. This CDR3 comprises 13 residues. Germline CDR1 is SNHLY and CDR2 is FYNNEI. Between the trimmed V and J ends, which lost 3 bases and 8 bases, there was a span of 13 bases. In DNA form, the CDR3 reads TGTGCCAGCAGTGATGAGGAAGTGCCAGGCTACACCTTC. Translation: CASSDEEVPGYTF.

This sequence joins TRBV2 and TRBJ2-1, with 9 bases that match TRBD1. CDR1 SNHLY and CDR2 FYNNEI come from the germline V gene. The CDR3 runs 12 residues. V lost 10 bases and J lost 7; bases outside the gene matches: 5. DNA for the CDR3: TGTGCCACCCGGACAGGGGAAAATGAGCAGTTCTTC. Amino acid sequence: CATRTGENEQFF.

The chain carries TRBV27 and TRBJ1-5, with unresolved D. Germline V gives CDR1 MNHEY, CDR2 SMNVEV (reference sequence). V lost 6 bases, J lost 0 bases, and 12 bases lay in between. The CDR3 length is 15 residues. The CDR3: CASRPGGYSNQPQHF. DNA for the CDR3: TGTGCCAGCAGGCCCGGAGGGTATAGCAATCAGCCCCAGCATTTT.

The chain carries TRBV2 and TRBJ2-7; D is tentatively TRBD1 or TRBD2 (6 bases each). The germline CDR1 and CDR2 sequences are SNHLY and FYNNEI. Trimming stripped 6 bases from V and 5 bases from J, with 11 bases between. The CDR3 totals 12 residues. The CDR3: CASSAGGNEQYF. CDR3 in DNA: TGTGCCAGCAGCGCCGGGGGCAACGAGCAGTACTTC.

This clone was counted a few times. V gene TRBV24-1 combines with J gene TRBJ1-5; 8 bases fit TRBD1. This CDR3 is built from 16 residues. V shed 4 bases and J 5 bases; nucleotides not matched to a gene: 9. From germline, CDR1 is KGHDR and CDR2 SFDVKD. CDR3: CATSESSGGKYQPQHF. The CDR3 nucleotides are TGTGCCACCAGTGAGTCATCAGGGGGCAAATATCAGCCCCAGCATTTT.

The chain joins TRBV9 to TRBJ1-3; D perhaps matches TRBD1 (5 bases). Trimming shortened V by 4 bases and J by 0 bases, and 11 bases separated the two germline ends. There are 15 residues in the CDR3. Germline assignment: CDR1 SGDLS and CDR2 YYNGEE. In DNA form, the CDR3 reads TGTGCCAGCAGCCCCGGGGGAAACTCTGGAAACACCATATATTTT. This gives the protein CASSPGGNSGNTIYF. The entire variable domain, with the rest obtained from reference TRBV9 and TRBJ1-3, is as follows: DSGVTQTPKHLITATGQRVTLRCSPRSGDLSVYWYQQSLDQGLQFLIQYYNGEERAKGNILERFSAQQFPDLHSELNLSSLELGDSALYFCASSPGGNSGNTIYFGEGSWLTVV.